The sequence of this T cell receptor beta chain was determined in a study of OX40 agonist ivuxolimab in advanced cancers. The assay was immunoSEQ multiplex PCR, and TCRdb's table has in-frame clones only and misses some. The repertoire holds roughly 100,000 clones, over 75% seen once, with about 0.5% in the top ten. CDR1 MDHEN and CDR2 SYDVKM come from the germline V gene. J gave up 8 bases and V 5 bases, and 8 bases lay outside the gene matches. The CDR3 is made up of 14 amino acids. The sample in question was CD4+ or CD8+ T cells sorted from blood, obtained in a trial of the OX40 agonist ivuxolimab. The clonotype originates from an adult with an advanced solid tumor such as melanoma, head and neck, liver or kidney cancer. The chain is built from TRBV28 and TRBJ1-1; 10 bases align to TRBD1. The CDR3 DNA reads TGTGCCAGCAGTCTCGGGACAGGGGCGTGGGAAGCTTTCTTT. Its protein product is CASSLGTGAWEAFF.